This T cell receptor (beta chain) was retrieved from a study of graft-versus-host responses after intestinal transplantation. Study-wide background: The recipients all started with anti-thymocyte globulin induction and then took tacrolimus and steroids for 3 to 4 years.

Whole-study results and caveats: Declines in HvG clones occurring early post-transplant were associated with peak circulating GvH clone levels. Graft-donor T cell macrochimerism in patients accompanied high graft-versus-host to host-versus-graft clonal ratios in allografts.

The method was immunoSEQ multiplex PCR; TCRdb's version includes in-frame clones alone and lacks a portion of them. Among about 57,000 clones listed, approximately 90% were seen once. On this clone: Its antigen is unknown.

Trimming removed 0 bases from V and 7 bases from J; junction bases left unmatched: 10. CDR1 and CDR2 from the germline V gene are LGHNA and YNFKEQ. This CDR3 has 17 amino acids. This clonotype originated in a human patient who received an intestinal transplant, so some T cells may come from the graft donor. Sequenced here: PBMCs, sampled 26 days after transplant. The chain has TRBV4-2 and TRBJ2-1; 9 nucleotides line up with TRBD2. The DNA for the CDR3 is TGTGCCAGCAGCCAAGATGGGCCCAGCGGGGGGTGGAATGAGCAGTTCTTC. Encoded protein: CASSQDGPSGGWNEQFF.